This T cell receptor beta chain was captured in a study of shared clonotypes between healthy human individuals. Overall study results and limits: As a rule, naive subsets had a larger estimated richness than memory subsets. Non-shared clonotypes showed lower generation probabilities than clonotypes common to all four donors.

As to this clone: Its cognate antigen is unknown. In the same sample, other DNA sequences code for this CDR3.

Per germline, CDR1 MNHEY and CDR2 SMNVEV (reference sequence). Trimming stripped 3 bases from V and 0 bases from J, with 5 bases between. The CDR3 is made up of 14 amino acids. Each subset's genomic DNA was shared equally among a number of immunoSEQ plates. Profiled with immunoSEQ multiplex PCR; TCRdb holds only in-frame clones, not every one. Among a few million clones, 85% to 95% were seen once, and the ten largest hold under 2%. CD45RO-negative cells were positively selected for CCR7, leaving out terminally differentiated effector memory CD45RA+ cells. This receptor was identified in a man aged 18 to 29 in good health. Some clones in this sample may be carry-over from other donors' samples. Sequencing input: naive CD8+ T cells from PBMCs. The J gene is TRBJ1-4, the V gene TRBV27; D gene ambiguous. CDR3 DNA sequence: TGTGCCAGCAGTTTTACAGCAACTAATGAAAAACTGTTTTTT. It specifies CASSFTATNEKLFF.